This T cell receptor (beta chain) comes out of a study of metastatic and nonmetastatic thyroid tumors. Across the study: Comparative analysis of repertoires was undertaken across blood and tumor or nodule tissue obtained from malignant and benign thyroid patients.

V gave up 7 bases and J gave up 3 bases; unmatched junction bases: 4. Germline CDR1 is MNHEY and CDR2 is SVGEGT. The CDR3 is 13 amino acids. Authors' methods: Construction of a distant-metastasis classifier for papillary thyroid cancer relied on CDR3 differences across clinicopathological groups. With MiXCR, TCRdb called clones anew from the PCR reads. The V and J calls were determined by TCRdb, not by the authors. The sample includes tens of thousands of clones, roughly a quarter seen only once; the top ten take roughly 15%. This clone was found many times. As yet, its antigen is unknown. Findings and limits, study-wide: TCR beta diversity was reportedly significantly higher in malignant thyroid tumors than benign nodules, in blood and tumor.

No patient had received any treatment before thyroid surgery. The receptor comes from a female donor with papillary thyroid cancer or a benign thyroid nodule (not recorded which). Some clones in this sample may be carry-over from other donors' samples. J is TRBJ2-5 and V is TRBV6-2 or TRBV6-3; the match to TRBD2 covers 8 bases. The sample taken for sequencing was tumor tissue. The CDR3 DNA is TGTGCCAGCACCGGGACTAGTAAAGAGACCCAGTACTTC. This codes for CASTGTSKETQYF.